The entry that follows covers one T cell receptor (beta chain) sequence. This CDR3 is 14 amino acids long. V lost 9 bases, J lost 6 bases, and 17 bases lay in between. The germline V gene has CDR1 ENHRY and CDR2 SYGVKD. This sample is drawn from a study of T cell changes during pregnancy in multiple sclerosis. The data were produced by immunoSEQ multiplex PCR, yet TCRdb's version contains in-frame clones alone and is incomplete. The sample holds roughly 66,000 clones, about 90% seen once. The material sequenced was peripheral blood, taken in the first trimester of pregnancy. The chain employs TRBV10-3 and TRBJ2-2; perhaps TRBD1 as D (5 bases). This receptor was taken from a female donor with multiple sclerosis, enrolled in a pregnancy study. The CDR3: CAISTEFYPGELFF. The CDR3 DNA reads as TGTGCCATTTCGACAGAGTTCTACCCCGGGGAGCTGTTTTTT.